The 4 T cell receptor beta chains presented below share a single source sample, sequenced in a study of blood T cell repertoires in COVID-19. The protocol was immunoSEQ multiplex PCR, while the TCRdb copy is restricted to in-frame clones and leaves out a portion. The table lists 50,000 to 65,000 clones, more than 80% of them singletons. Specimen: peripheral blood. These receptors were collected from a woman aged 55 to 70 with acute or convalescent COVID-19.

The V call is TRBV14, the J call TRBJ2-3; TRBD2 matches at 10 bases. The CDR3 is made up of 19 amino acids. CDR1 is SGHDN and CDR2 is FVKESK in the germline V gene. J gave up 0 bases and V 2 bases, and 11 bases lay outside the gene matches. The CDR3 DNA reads TGTGCCAGCAGCCAATATATAACTAGCGGGGCCTCTAGCACAGATACGCAGTATTTT. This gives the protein CASSQYITSGASSTDTQYF. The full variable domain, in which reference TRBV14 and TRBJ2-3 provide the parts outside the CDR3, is EAGVTQFPSHSVIEKGQTVTLRCDPISGHDNLYWYRRVMGKEIKFLLHFVKESKQDESGMPNNRFLAERTGGTYSTLKVQPAELEDSGVYFCASSQYITSGASSTDTQYFGPGTRLTVL.

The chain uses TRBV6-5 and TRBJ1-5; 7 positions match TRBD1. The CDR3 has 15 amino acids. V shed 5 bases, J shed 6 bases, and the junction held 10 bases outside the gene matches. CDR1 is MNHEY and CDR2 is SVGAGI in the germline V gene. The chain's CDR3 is CASSITEGAGQPQHF. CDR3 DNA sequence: TGTGCCAGCAGTATTACAGAGGGGGCGGGTCAGCCCCAGCATTTT.

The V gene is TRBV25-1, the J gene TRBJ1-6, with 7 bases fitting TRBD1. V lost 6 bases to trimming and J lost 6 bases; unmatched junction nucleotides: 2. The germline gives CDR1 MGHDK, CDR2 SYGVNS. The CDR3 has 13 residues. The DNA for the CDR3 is TGTGCCAGCAGGGGACAGATTAATTCACCCCTCCACTTT. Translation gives CASRGQINSPLHF.

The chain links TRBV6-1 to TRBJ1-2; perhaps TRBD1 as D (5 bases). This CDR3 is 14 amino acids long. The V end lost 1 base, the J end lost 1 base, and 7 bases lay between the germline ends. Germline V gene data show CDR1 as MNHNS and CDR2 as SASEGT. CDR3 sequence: CASSEGGSNYGYTF. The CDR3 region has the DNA TGTGCCAGCAGTGAAGGGGGCAGTAACTATGGCTACACCTTC.